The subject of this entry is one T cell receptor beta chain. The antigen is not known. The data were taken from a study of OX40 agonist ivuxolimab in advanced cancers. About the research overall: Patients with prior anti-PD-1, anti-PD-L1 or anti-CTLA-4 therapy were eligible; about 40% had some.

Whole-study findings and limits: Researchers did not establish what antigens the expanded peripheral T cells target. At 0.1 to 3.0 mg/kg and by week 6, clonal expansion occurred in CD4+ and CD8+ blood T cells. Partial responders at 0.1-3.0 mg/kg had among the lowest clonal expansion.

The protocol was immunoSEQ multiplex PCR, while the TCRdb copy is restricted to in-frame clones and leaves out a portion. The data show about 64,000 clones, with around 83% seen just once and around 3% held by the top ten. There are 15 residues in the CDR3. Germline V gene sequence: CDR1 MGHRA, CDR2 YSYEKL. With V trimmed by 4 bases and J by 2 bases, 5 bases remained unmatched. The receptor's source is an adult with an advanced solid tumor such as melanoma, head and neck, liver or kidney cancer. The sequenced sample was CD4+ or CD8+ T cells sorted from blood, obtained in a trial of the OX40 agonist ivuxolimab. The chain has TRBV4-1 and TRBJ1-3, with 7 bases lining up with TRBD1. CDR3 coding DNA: TGCGCCAGCAGCCCCCAGGGGGGAGCTGGAAACACCATATATTTT. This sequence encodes CASSPQGGAGNTIYF.